These T cell receptor beta chains were read from a single sample in a study of CD4 and CD8 cells across lung adenocarcinoma regions. TCRdb re-derived calls from the PCR reads in MiXCR, one entry per CDR3 protein. This repertoire shows over 10,000 distinct CDR3 sequences, approximately 50% found once; its top ten account for about 35%. Sequenced material: CD8+ T cells from the center of a lung tumor. The receptor set was obtained from a female donor with lung adenocarcinoma. The CD4 and CD8 labels of this study may be unreliable. CDR3s include the opening cysteine and the closing phenylalanine or tryptophan. The order of the fields is J gene, V gene, D gene, clone size, CDR3 DNA, CDR3 protein. A D gene is named only where the DNA matches it firmly. A row's size may be missing; if present it is once, few, many or a size class.

TRBJ2-3 TRBV6-4 - few TGTGCCAGCAGTGACCGGGTCACAGATACGCAGTATTTT CASSDRVTDTQYF
TRBJ2-1 TRBV10-3 TRBD2 - TGTGCCATCAGTGGGGGGGGCGGGGGGGGTACGGATGAGCAGTTCTTC CAISGGGGGGTDEQFF
TRBJ2-3 TRBV27 TRBD1 - TGTGCCAGCAGTTTAGTCGGGACAGCCCTCACAGATACGCAGTATTTT CASSLVGTALTDTQYF
TRBJ2-1 TRBV11-2 - - TGTGCCAGCAGCTCAATTAGGGCCTACAATGAGCAGTTCTTC CASSSIRAYNEQFF
TRBJ1-1 TRBV6-1 - - TGTGCCAGCGCCTGGGGGCAGACTGAAGCTTTCTTT CASAWGQTEAFF
TRBJ1-1 TRBV6-5 - few TGTGCCAGCAGTTACTCTCGGGACACTGAAGCTTTCTTT CASSYSRDTEAFF
TRBJ1-2 TRBV4-1 TRBD1 - TGCGCCAGCAGCCGGACAGGTTCCTATGGCTACACCTTC CASSRTGSYGYTF
TRBJ2-1 TRBV10-3 TRBD2 - TGTGCCATCAGTGACCCCCCTAGCGGGAAGTTTTACAATGAGCAGTTCTTC CAISDPPSGKFYNEQFF
TRBJ1-1 TRBV6-5 TRBD1 - TGTGCCAGCAGTTACTCCCAATTGACAGGGCCCGCCATGAACACTGAAGCTTTCTTT CASSYSQLTGPAMNTEAFF
TRBJ2-1 TRBV2 - once TGTGCCAGCAGTGAGTGGACAGATTACAATGAGCAGTTCTTC CASSEWTDYNEQFF